Below are 27 T cell receptor beta chains sequenced from a single sample in a study of blood T cell repertoires in COVID-19. TCRdb's table, derived via immunoSEQ multiplex PCR, lists solely in-frame clones and lacks some. The data show 300,000 to 400,000 clones, roughly 87% seen once. The sample taken for sequencing was PBMCs or T cells enriched from blood (not recorded which). These receptors came from a woman in her thirties who had recovered from COVID-19.

The gene calls are TRBV28 and TRBJ2-7; 10 bases align to TRBD1. Germline V CDR1 and CDR2: MDHEN, SYDVKM. This CDR3 is 15 amino acids long. Trimming cost V 6 bases and J 0 bases; bases outside gene matches: 5. The CDR3 DNA reads as TGTGCCAGCAGGAGGGACAGGGGACTCTCCTACGAGCAGTACTTC. Protein sequence: CASRRDRGLSYEQYF.

J is TRBJ1-2 and V is TRBV21-1. TRBV21-1 is tagged as a pseudogene. This CDR3 comprises 10 residues. The CDR3 spells CARGGPGYTF. For the CDR3, the DNA is TGTGCCAGGGGGGGACCTGGCTACACCTTC.

The V call is TRBV10-3, the J call TRBJ1-5; the match to TRBD1 covers 10 bases. Looked up from germline, CDR1 is ENHRY and CDR2 is SYGVKD. V trimming: 6 bases; J trimming: 7 bases; junction bases outside the gene matches: 9. The CDR3 is made up of 15 amino acids. CDR3 protein: CAISPGTGVGQPQHF. The DNA of the CDR3 is TGTGCCATCAGCCCCGGGACAGGGGTTGGCCAGCCCCAGCATTTT.

The chain links TRBV9 to TRBJ2-5; possible D gene TRBD2, 5 bases. V dropped 1 base and J dropped 1 base, with 14 bases sitting between them. This CDR3 comprises 16 residues. Germline V gene lookup returns CDR1 SGDLS and CDR2 YYNGEE. CDR3 bases: TGTGCCAGCAGCGTAAGCGGTGACGGCTTCCAAGAGACCCAGTACTTC. This encodes CASSVSGDGFQETQYF.

The chain has TRBV6-4 and TRBJ1-1, with D perhaps TRBD1 (6 bases). The CDR3 length is 15 residues. The germline V gene encodes CDR1 MRHNA and CDR2 SNTAGT. V gave up 2 bases and J gave up 1 base, with 11 bases separating them. CDR3 DNA sequence: TGTGCCAGCAGTGACGCCGGGACACCGAACACTGAAGCTTTCTTT. Translated, it gives CASSDAGTPNTEAFF.

The chain combines TRBV7-6 with TRBJ2-1, with TRBD2 matching 10 bases. The CDR3 is 15 amino acids. Germline CDR1 and CDR2: SGHVS and FNYEAQ. The V segment lost 3 bases and the J segment 2 bases; nucleotides outside the gene matches: 1. The CDR3 sequence is CASSLSGGAYNEQFF. CDR3 in DNA: TGTGCCAGCAGCTTGAGCGGGGGGGCCTACAATGAGCAGTTCTTC.

This clone was seen once. The chain links TRBV27 to TRBJ2-1, with a possible D match to TRBD1 (6 bases). The CDR3 consists of 14 residues. Germline V gene sequence: CDR1 MNHEY, CDR2 SMNVEV (reference sequence). V was cut by 4 bases and J by 5 bases, with 12 bases left in between. The CDR3 DNA sequence: TGTGCCAGCAGTTGGAACAGGGCCCACAATGAGCAGTTCTTC. It encodes CASSWNRAHNEQFF.

The rearrangement joins TRBV30 to TRBJ2-5, with D maybe TRBD2 (6 bases). Germline loops: CDR1 GTSNPN, CDR2 SVGIG (reference sequence). V lost 0 bases and J 2 bases, leaving 16 bases between the germline ends. This CDR3 has 16 amino acids. CDR3 sequence reads: CAWSVRLVRLQETQYF. The DNA of the CDR3 is TGTGCCTGGAGTGTTCGACTAGTCCGGTTACAAGAGACCCAGTACTTC.

V usage is TRBV30 and J usage is TRBJ2-7; a possible D gene is TRBD1 (6 bases). CDR1 is GTSNPN, CDR2 SVGIG, per germline (reference sequence). This CDR3 is built from 12 residues. Between the trimmed V and J ends, which lost 4 bases and 7 bases, there was a span of 14 bases. This chain's CDR3 is CAWTPGQPEQYF. In DNA form, the CDR3 reads TGTGCCTGGACCCCAGGACAGCCAGAGCAGTACTTC.

This chain connects TRBV5-1 to TRBJ1-3; D not certain. The V gene lost 0 bases and the J gene lost 7 bases, with 14 bases spanning the gap. Germline CDR1 is SGHRS and CDR2 is YFSETQ. The CDR3 runs to 15 residues. CDR3 sequence: CASSLGGAPENTIYF. The CDR3 bases are TGCGCCAGCAGCTTGGGTGGAGCGCCGGAGAACACCATATATTTT.

CDR3 residues: CASSPGQGDNQPQHF. CDR3 sequence (DNA): TGTGCCAGCAGCCCGGGACAGGGGGACAATCAGCCCCAGCATTTT. The chain has TRBV16 and TRBJ1-5; TRBD1 matches 11 bases. Germline values: CDR1 KGHSY, CDR2 FQNENV. CDR3 length: 15 amino acids. V dropped 4 bases and J dropped 3; count of bases not matched to a gene: 2.

The V call is TRBV7-9, the J call TRBJ2-7; D is unresolved. The CDR3 loop spans 15 amino acids. Between the trimmed V and J ends, which lost 5 bases and 3 bases, there was a span of 17 bases. Germline V lookup: CDR1 SEHNR, CDR2 FQNEAQ (reference sequence). CDR3: CASSPRPPEVYEQYF. The CDR3 nucleotides are TGTGCCAGCAGCCCACGCCCCCCAGAGGTCTACGAGCAGTACTTC.

This chain joins TRBV2 and TRBJ1-5, with 8 bases lining up with TRBD1. The CDR3 runs 17 residues. The V segment lost 6 bases and the J segment 4 bases; nucleotides outside the gene matches: 14. CDR1 and CDR2 (germline): SNHLY, FYNNEI. The CDR3 DNA reads TGTGCCAGCAGGTTGATGCAGGGGGCAGGATGGAATCAGCCCCAGCATTTT. Translating gives CASRLMQGAGWNQPQHF.

This chain connects TRBV5-4 to TRBJ2-7; 7 bases are shared with TRBD1. With V trimmed by 4 bases and J by 2 bases, 6 bases remained unmatched. Looked up from germline, CDR1 is SGHNT and CDR2 is YYREEE (reference sequence). CDR3 length equals 14 residues. The CDR3: CASSPSTGTYEQYF. The CDR3, as DNA: TGTGCCAGCAGCCCATCGACAGGGACCTACGAGCAGTACTTC.

The chain is built from TRBV27 and TRBJ1-2, with 7 bases aligning to TRBD1. V trimming: 5 bases; J trimming: 3 bases; junction bases outside the gene matches: 12. The germline CDR1 and CDR2 sequences are MNHEY and SMNVEV (reference sequence). This CDR3 contains 16 residues. In DNA form, the CDR3 reads TGTGCCAGCAGTCCGATCCAACAGGGGCCTGACTATGGCTACACCTTC. It is translated as CASSPIQQGPDYGYTF.

This clone was picked up a small number of times. The chain employs TRBV7-8 and TRBJ1-1; maybe TRBD1 (5 bases). Trimming removed 5 bases at V and 4 bases at J, with 11 bases between. The CDR3 totals 13 residues. The V gene's germline CDR1 is SGHVS and CDR2 FQNEAQ. The CDR3 DNA reads TGTGCCAGCAGCCTAGGGGCTGTCACTGAAGCTTTCTTT. Its protein is CASSLGAVTEAFF.

This rearrangement joins TRBV28 to TRBJ1-2; TRBD1 matches at 12 bases. The V segment lost 6 bases and the J segment 5 bases; nucleotides outside the gene matches: 10. In germline, CDR1 is MDHEN, CDR2 SYDVKM. The CDR3 runs to 16 residues. This chain's CDR3 is CASSNQGQGARYGYTF. DNA of the CDR3: TGTGCCAGCAGCAACCAGGGACAGGGGGCCAGGTATGGCTACACCTTC.

The rearrangement uses TRBV18 and TRBJ1-2; 7 bases fit TRBD1. V was clipped by 3 bases and J by 0 bases; unmatched bases: 4. This CDR3 contains 15 residues. Germline V gene sequence: CDR1 KGHSH, CDR2 LQKENI. CDR3 amino acids: CASSPDRLANYGYTF. CDR3 DNA: TGTGCCAGCTCACCGGACAGGCTAGCTAACTATGGCTACACCTTC.

In DNA form, the CDR3 reads TGTGCCAGCAGCTTAGGCAGGGGAATAAACACTGAAGCTTTCTTT. Amino acids: CASSLGRGINTEAFF. V gene TRBV7-9 combines with J gene TRBJ1-1, with a possible D match to TRBD1 (6 bases). CDR1 and CDR2 (germline): SEHNR, FQNEAQ (reference sequence). V dropped 1 base and J dropped 2 bases, with 11 bases sitting between them. There are 15 residues in the CDR3.

This chain connects TRBV11-3 to TRBJ2-1, with unresolved D. The germline gives CDR1 SGHNT, CDR2 YENEEA. Trimming cost V 0 bases and J 10 bases, with 10 bases left between them. There are 13 residues in the CDR3. CDR3 sequence: CASSLDIFGEQFF. CDR3 bases: TGTGCCAGCAGCTTAGATATATTCGGGGAGCAGTTCTTC.

This clone was counted a single time. V gene TRBV15 combines with J gene TRBJ2-5; D is possibly TRBD2 (7 bases). Germline lookup yields CDR1 LNHNV and CDR2 YYDKDF (reference sequence). The length of the CDR3 is 12 residues. V lost 9 bases and J 2 bases, leaving 10 bases between the germline ends. In DNA form, the CDR3 reads TGTGCCACAGGGGGGGAACAAGAGACCCAGTACTTC. Translating it yields CATGGEQETQYF.

The V gene is TRBV19, the J gene TRBJ1-1, with D possibly TRBD1 on 6 matching bases. Trimming stripped 3 bases from V and 1 base from J, with 18 bases between. Germline CDR1 is LNHDA and CDR2 is SQIVND (reference sequence). CDR3 length: 17 residues. This CDR3 is CASSMGAPRQRNTEAFF. CDR3 in DNA: TGTGCCAGTAGTATGGGGGCCCCGCGACAGCGGAACACTGAAGCTTTCTTT.

The chain combines TRBV2 with TRBJ2-4; TRBD1 agrees at 7 bases. Germline assignment: CDR1 SNHLY and CDR2 FYNNEI. This CDR3 spans 13 amino acids. With V trimmed by 4 bases and J by 4 bases, 1 base remained unmatched. CDR3 amino acids: CASSGQGKNIQYF. The CDR3 DNA reads as TGTGCCAGCAGTGGACAGGGTAAAAACATTCAGTACTTC.

Written as DNA, the CDR3 is TGCAGTGCTAGTGGTGACAGGCGGTACGAGCAGTACTTC. This gives the protein CSASGDRRYEQYF. The chain employs TRBV20-1 and TRBJ2-7; TRBD1 might be the D (6 bases). V was cut by 3 bases and J by 4 bases, with 13 bases left in between. Germline V gene data show CDR1 as DFQATT and CDR2 as SNEGSKA (reference sequence). The CDR3 has 13 amino acids.

The rearrangement joins TRBV7-9 to TRBJ2-2, with D perhaps matching TRBD1 (6 bases). With 5 bases removed from V and 5 bases from J, the gap between germline ends came to 18 bases. The CDR3 loop spans 16 amino acids. CDR1 SEHNR and CDR2 FQNEAQ come from the germline V gene (reference sequence). In DNA form, the CDR3 reads TGTGCCAGCAGCATTCCGGGACAAATGCGGACCGGGGAGCTGTTTTTT. Protein sequence: CASSIPGQMRTGELFF.

The chain combines TRBV2 with TRBJ1-5; no clear D. The CDR3 is 13 residues long. The germline V and J ends were trimmed by 6 bases and 11 bases, with 17 bases remaining between them. Germline values: CDR1 SNHLY, CDR2 FYNNEI. CDR3 region: CASSPNLQRAQHF. The CDR3 nucleotides are TGTGCCAGCAGCCCAAACCTCCAACGGGCCCAGCATTTT.

For the CDR3, the DNA is TGTGCCAGCAGCTTGGCGGGACGGACAAGCTCTGGAAACACCATATATTTT. Translated, it gives CASSLAGRTSSGNTIYF. The rearrangement links TRBV7-2 to TRBJ1-3, with D possibly TRBD1 on 5 matching bases. Germline values: CDR1 SGHTA, CDR2 FQGNSA. The V gene lost 3 bases and the J gene lost 0 bases, with 15 bases spanning the gap. This CDR3 is 17 amino acids long.